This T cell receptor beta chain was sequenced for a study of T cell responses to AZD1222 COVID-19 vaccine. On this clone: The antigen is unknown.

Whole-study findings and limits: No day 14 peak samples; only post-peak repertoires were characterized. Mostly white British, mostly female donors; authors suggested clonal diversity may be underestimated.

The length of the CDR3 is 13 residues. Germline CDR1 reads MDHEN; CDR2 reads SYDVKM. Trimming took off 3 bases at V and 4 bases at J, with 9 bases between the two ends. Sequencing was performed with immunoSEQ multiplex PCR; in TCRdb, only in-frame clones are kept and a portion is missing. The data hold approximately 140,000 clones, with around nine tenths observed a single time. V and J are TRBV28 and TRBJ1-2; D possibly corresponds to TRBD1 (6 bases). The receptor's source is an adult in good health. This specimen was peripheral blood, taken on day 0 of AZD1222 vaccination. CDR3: CASSLPGAYGYTF. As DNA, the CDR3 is TGTGCCAGCAGTTTGCCAGGGGCCTATGGCTACACCTTC.